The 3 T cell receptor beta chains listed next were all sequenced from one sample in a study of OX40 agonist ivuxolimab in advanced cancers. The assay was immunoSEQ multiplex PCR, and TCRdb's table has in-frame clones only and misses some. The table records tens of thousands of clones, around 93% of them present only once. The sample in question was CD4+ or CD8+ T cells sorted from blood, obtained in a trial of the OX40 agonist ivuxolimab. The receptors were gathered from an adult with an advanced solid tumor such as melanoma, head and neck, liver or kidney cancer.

CDR3 in DNA: TGTGCCAGTAGCGGGGGCAGCAATCAGCCCCAGCATTTT. Amino acid sequence: CASSGGSNQPQHF. The chain employs TRBV19 and TRBJ1-5; D might be TRBD1 (6 bases). The CDR3 contains 13 residues. The V and J ends lost 6 bases and 1 base respectively, with 7 bases between them. Germline-derived CDR1 and CDR2 are LNHDA and SQIVND (reference sequence).

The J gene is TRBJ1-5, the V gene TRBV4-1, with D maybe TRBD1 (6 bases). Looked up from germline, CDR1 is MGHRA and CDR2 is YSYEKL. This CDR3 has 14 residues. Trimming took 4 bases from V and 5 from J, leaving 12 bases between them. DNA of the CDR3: TGCGCCAGCAGCCTTACCGCAGGGGATCAGCCCCAGCATTTT. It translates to CASSLTAGDQPQHF.

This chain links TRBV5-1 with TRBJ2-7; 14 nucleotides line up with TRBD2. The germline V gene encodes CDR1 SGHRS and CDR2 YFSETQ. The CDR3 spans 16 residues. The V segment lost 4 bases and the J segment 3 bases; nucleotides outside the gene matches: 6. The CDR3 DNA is TGCGCCAGCAGCCCGGGACTAGCGGGGGCAAGCTACGAGCAGTACGTC. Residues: CASSPGLAGASYEQYV.